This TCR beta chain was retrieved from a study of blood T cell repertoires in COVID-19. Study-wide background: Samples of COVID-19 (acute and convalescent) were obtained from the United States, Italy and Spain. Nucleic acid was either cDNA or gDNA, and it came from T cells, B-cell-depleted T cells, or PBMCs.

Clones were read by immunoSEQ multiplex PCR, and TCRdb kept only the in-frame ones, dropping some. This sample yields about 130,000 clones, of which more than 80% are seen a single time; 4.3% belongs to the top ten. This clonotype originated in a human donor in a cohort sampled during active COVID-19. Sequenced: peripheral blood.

CDR3 sequence: CASSLQETQYF. CDR3 coding DNA: TGCGCCAGCAGTCTTCAAGAGACCCAGTACTTC. The V gene is TRBV10-2, the J gene TRBJ2-5, with D unresolved. Germline lookup yields CDR1 WSHSY and CDR2 SAAADI. The length of the CDR3 is 11 residues. V shed 5 bases and J shed 2 bases, with 3 bases lying between them.